This T cell receptor beta chain was observed in a study of CD8 T cells in ankylosing spondylitis. The CDR3 length is 17 residues. The V and J ends lost 0 bases and 5 bases, in that order; junction bases with no gene match: 6. Germline CDR1 reads SGHAT; CDR2 reads FQNNGV. Study observations and caveats: For ankylosing spondylitis blood, a TCR beta motif of about 8 highly homologous variants appeared characteristic.

This clonotype was seen a few times. What it recognizes is unknown. It was by quantitative 5'-RACE with molecular barcodes that TCR beta libraries were made. One entry per CDR3 protein, called by TCRdb with MiXCR from the 5' RACE reads. The repertoire has 150,000 or so distinct CDR3 sequences, more than 9% of them found once; the top ten carry 25% to 30%. The sample comprised blood, either unsorted or a sorted T cell fraction (not recorded which). The sequence was collected from a male donor with ankylosing spondylitis or in good health (not recorded which). V usage is TRBV11-2 and J usage is TRBJ2-7; TRBD2 agrees at 14 bases. CDR3 sequence: CASSLEGTSGRSNEQYF. The CDR3 nucleotides read TGTGCCAGCAGCTTAGAGGGGACTAGCGGGAGAAGTAACGAGCAGTACTTC.